The 10 T cell receptor beta chains below were found in one sample sequenced in a study of OX40 agonist ivuxolimab in advanced cancers. TCRdb's copy holds only in-frame clones and misses some; the assay was immunoSEQ multiplex PCR. The profile shows around 60,000 clones, about 85% of them singletons. The material sequenced was CD4+ or CD8+ T cells sorted from blood, taken in a trial of the OX40 agonist ivuxolimab. The receptors here all came from an adult with an advanced solid tumor such as melanoma, head and neck, liver or kidney cancer.

This chain joins TRBV6-6 and TRBJ2-7, with 7 bases that match TRBD2. J gave up 6 bases and V 4 bases, and 12 bases lay outside the gene matches. Germline values: CDR1 MNHNY, CDR2 SVGAGI (reference sequence). This CDR3 contains 15 residues. The CDR3 DNA follows: TGTGCCAGCAGTTGGTCAGAGCGGGAAATTATCGAGCAGTACTTC. This codes for CASSWSEREIIEQYF.

With regard to this clone: The sample carries other DNA sequences with the same CDR3. The V call is TRBV6-5, the J call TRBJ1-4; D uncertain. The CDR3 contains 15 residues. Germline loops: CDR1 MNHEY, CDR2 SVGAGI. The V and J ends lost 0 bases and 6 bases respectively, with 11 bases between them. CDR3: CASSYSGRRDEKLFF. The DNA for the CDR3 is TGTGCCAGCAGTTACTCCGGCAGGCGAGATGAAAAACTGTTTTTT.

This chain connects TRBV5-1 to TRBJ1-1; no definite D call. The CDR3 totals 16 residues. V was shortened by 1 base and J by 0 bases, with 13 bases between the two germline ends. The germline V gene encodes CDR1 SGHRS and CDR2 YFSETQ. The DNA of the CDR3 is TGCGCCAGCAGCTTGAACCCCGGAGGCATGAACACTGAAGCTTTCTTT. Its translation: CASSLNPGGMNTEAFF.

This chain links TRBV5-1 with TRBJ2-5, with D unclear. The DNA matches TRBJ2-7 better at its end, which makes the J call doubtful. CDR1 is SGHRS and CDR2 is YFSETQ in the germline V gene. The CDR3 contains 13 residues. The CDR3 DNA reads as TGCGCCAGCAGCAAGGGATCAACCTACGAGCAGTACTTC. As protein: CASSKGSTYEQYF.

This clone was recorded only once. The V gene is TRBV18, the J gene TRBJ1-5; no clear D gene. V was shortened by 3 bases and J by 7 bases, with 13 bases between the two germline ends. The CDR3 extends over 14 amino acids. Per the germline V gene, CDR1 is KGHSH and CDR2 is LQKENI. The CDR3: CASSPTALRQPQHF. CDR3 in DNA: TGTGCCAGCTCACCCACAGCTCTCCGGCAGCCCCAGCATTTT.

The rearrangement links TRBV6-5 to TRBJ2-7, with TRBD1 identical over 10 bases. There are 15 residues in the CDR3. CDR1 and CDR2 from the germline V gene are MNHEY and SVGAGI. V lost 6 bases, J lost 4 bases, and 9 bases stayed unmatched. CDR3 region: CASSLRDRGGYEQYF. For the CDR3, the DNA is TGTGCCAGCAGCCTCCGGGACAGGGGTGGGTACGAGCAGTACTTC.

There are a few counts of this clone. The chain carries TRBV4-1 and TRBJ2-1; TRBD2 agrees at 7 bases. Looked up from germline, CDR1 is MGHRA and CDR2 is YSYEKL. V lost 4 bases, J lost 4 bases, and 10 bases stayed unmatched. The CDR3 is made up of 16 amino acids. The CDR3 sequence: CASSRHASGSYNEQFF. CDR3 sequence (DNA): TGCGCCAGCAGCCGCCACGCTAGCGGAAGTTACAATGAGCAGTTCTTC.

J is TRBJ1-1 and V is TRBV29-1; D unclear. The V end lost 2 bases, the J end lost 2 bases, and 6 bases lay between the germline ends. The CDR3 has 12 residues. The germline V gene has CDR1 SQVTM and CDR2 ANQGSEA. CDR3 nucleotide sequence: TGCAGCGTTGAACCTGGAAACACTGAAGCTTTCTTT. It translates to CSVEPGNTEAFF.

This CDR3 is CASSGGSGTYNEQFF. The DNA for the CDR3 is TGTGCCAGCAGCGGGGGGAGCGGGACCTACAATGAGCAGTTCTTC. V gene TRBV7-8 combines with J gene TRBJ2-1, with 7 nucleotides matching TRBD2. Germline-derived CDR1 and CDR2 are SGHVS and FQNEAQ. The CDR3 loop spans 15 amino acids. The V gene end was trimmed by 5 bases and the J gene end by 2 bases; junction bases not matched to a gene: 6.

This clone came up a few times. The rearrangement links TRBV19 to TRBJ1-3, with 9 bases that match TRBD1. CDR1 is LNHDA, CDR2 SQIVND, per germline (reference sequence). After removal of 7 bases from V and 4 bases from J, the junction contained 2 bases not matched to a gene. The CDR3 has 13 amino acids. CDR3 coding DNA: TGTGCCAGTATGGGGACAGGGGGAAACACCATATATTTT. Translation: CASMGTGGNTIYF.